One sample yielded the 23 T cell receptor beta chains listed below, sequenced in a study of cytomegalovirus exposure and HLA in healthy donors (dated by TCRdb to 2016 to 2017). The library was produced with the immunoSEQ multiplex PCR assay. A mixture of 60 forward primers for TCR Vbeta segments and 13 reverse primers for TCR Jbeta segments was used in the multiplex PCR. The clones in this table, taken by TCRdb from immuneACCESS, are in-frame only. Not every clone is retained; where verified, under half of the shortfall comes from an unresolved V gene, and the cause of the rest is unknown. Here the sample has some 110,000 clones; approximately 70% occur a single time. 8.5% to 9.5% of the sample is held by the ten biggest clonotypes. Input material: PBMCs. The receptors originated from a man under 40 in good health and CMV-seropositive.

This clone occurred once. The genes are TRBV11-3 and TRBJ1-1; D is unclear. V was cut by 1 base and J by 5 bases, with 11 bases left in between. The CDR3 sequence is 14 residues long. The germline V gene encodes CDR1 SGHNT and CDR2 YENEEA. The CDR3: CASSLVGEGTEAFF. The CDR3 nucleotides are TGTGCCAGCAGCTTAGTCGGGGAAGGGACTGAAGCTTTCTTT.

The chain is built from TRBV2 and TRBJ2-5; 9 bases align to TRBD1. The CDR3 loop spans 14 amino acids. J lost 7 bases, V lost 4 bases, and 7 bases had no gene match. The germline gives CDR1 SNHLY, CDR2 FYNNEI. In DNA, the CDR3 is TGTGCCAGCAGTGGGGATAGGACAGGGGTGACCCAGTACTTC. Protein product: CASSGDRTGVTQYF.

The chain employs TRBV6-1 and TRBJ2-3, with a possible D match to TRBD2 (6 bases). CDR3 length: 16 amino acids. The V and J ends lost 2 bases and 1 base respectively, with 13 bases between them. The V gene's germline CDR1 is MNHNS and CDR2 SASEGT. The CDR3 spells CASSESRGAGTDTQYF. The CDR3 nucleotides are TGTGCCAGCAGTGAATCGCGGGGCGCCGGCACAGATACGCAGTATTTT.

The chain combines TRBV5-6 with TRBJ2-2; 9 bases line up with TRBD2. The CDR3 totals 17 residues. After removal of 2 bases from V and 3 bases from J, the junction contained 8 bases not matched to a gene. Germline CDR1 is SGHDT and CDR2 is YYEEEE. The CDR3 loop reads CASSFFGLAGDTGELFF. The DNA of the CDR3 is TGTGCCAGCAGCTTCTTTGGATTAGCGGGGGACACCGGGGAGCTGTTTTTT.

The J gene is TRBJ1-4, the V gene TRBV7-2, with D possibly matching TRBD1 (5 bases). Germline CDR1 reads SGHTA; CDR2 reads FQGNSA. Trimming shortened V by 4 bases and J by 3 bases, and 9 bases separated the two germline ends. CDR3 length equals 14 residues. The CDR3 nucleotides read TGTGCCAGCAGCTACGGGGGGGCTAATGAAAAACTGTTTTTT. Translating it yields CASSYGGANEKLFF.

The CDR3 loop reads CASSHLTGGYEQYF. CDR3 DNA sequence: TGCGCCAGCAGCCACCTGACAGGGGGCTACGAGCAGTACTTC. The gene calls are TRBV4-1 and TRBJ2-7; TRBD1 matches 9 bases. This CDR3 has 14 residues. Germline lookup yields CDR1 MGHRA and CDR2 YSYEKL. V was clipped by 3 bases and J by 3 bases; unmatched bases: 3.

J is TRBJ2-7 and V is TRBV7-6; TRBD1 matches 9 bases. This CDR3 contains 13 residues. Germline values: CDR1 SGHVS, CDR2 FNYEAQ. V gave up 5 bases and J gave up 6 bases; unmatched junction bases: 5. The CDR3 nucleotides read TGTGCCAGCAGCCGGGACAGGGTAGGCGAGCAGTACTTC. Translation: CASSRDRVGEQYF.

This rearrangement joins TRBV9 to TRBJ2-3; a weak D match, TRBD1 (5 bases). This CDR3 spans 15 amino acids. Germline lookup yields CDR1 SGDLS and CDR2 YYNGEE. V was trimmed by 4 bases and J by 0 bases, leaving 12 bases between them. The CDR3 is CASSSRTTSTDTQYF. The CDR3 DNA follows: TGTGCCAGCAGCTCACGGACAACTAGCACAGATACGCAGTATTTT.

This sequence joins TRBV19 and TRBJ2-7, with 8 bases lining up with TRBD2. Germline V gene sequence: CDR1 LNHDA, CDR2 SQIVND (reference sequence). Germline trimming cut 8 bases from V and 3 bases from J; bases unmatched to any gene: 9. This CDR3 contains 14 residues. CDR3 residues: CASGASGGYYEQYF. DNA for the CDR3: TGTGCCAGTGGTGCGAGCGGGGGTTACTACGAGCAGTACTTC.

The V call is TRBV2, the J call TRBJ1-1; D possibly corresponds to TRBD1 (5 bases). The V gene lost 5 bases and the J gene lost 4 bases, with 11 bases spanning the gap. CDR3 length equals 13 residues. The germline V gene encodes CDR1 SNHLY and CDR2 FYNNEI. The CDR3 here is CASSRGEGTEAFF. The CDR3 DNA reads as TGTGCCAGCAGTCGGGGGGAGGGCACTGAAGCTTTCTTT.

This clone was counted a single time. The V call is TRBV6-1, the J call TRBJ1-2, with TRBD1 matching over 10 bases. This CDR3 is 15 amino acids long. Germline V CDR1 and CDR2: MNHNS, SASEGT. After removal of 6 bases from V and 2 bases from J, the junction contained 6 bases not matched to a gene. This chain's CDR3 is CASRPPGQGNYGYTF. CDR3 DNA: TGTGCCAGCAGGCCCCCGGGACAGGGGAACTATGGCTACACCTTC.

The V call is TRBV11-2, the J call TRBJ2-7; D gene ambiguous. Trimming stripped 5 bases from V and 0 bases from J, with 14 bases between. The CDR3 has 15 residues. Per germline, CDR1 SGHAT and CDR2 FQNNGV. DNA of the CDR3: TGTGCCAGCAGCCGGTCGACACTCCGCTCCTACGAGCAGTACTTC. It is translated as CASSRSTLRSYEQYF.

CDR3 in amino acids: CASSAYGDSYGYTF. The DNA of the CDR3 is TGTGCCAGCAGCGCCTACGGGGATTCATATGGCTACACCTTC. The chain joins TRBV9 to TRBJ1-2, with no clear D. The CDR3 length is 14 residues. Germline V gene sequence: CDR1 SGDLS, CDR2 YYNGEE. The V end was cut by 3 bases, the J end by 5 bases, with 14 bases between.

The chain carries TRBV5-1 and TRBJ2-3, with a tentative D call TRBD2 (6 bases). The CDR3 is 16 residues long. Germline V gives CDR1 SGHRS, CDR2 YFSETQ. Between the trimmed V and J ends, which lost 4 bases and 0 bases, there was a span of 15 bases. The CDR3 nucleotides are TGCGCCAGCAGCCTCCTAGCGAGGGCTAGCACAGATACGCAGTATTTT. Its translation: CASSLLARASTDTQYF.

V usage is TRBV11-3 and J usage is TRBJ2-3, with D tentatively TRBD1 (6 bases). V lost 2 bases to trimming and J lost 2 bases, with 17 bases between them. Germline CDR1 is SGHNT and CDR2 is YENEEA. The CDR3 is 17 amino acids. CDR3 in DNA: TGTGCCAGCAGCTTACGGCAGGGGCCGAAGGTCACAGATACGCAGTATTTT. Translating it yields CASSLRQGPKVTDTQYF.

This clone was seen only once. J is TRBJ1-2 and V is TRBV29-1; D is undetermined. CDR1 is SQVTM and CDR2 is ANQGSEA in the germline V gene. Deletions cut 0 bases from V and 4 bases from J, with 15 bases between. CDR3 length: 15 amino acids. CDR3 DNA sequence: TGCAGCGTTGAAGATCCGAGAGATGAGGTCTATGGCTACACCTTC. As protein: CSVEDPRDEVYGYTF.

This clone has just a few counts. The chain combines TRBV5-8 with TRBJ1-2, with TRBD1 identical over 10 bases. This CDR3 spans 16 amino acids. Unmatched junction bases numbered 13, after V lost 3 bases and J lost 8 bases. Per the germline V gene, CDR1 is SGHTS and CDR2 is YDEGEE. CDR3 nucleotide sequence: TGTGCCAGCAGCTACCCCTTGGACAGGGGGGCGAGGGGCTACACCTTC. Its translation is CASSYPLDRGARGYTF.

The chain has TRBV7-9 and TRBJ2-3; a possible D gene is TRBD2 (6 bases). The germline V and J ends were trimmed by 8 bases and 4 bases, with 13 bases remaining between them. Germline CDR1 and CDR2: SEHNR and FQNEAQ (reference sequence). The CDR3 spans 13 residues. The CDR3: CASGTGEADTQYF. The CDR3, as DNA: TGTGCCAGCGGGACGGGAGAGGCAGATACGCAGTATTTT. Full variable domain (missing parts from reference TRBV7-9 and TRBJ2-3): DTGVSQNPRHKITKRGQNVTFRCDPISEHNRLYWYRQTLGQGPEFLTYFQNEAQLEKSRLLSDRFSAERPKGSFSTLEIQRTEQGDSAMYLCASGTGEADTQYFGPGTRLTVL.

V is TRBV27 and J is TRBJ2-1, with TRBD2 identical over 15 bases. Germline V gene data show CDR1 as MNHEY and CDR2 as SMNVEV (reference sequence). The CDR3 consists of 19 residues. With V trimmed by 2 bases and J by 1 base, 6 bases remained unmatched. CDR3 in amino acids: CASSLGGLAGGGSYNEQFF. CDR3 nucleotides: TGTGCCAGCAGTTTAGGGGGACTAGCGGGAGGTGGGTCCTACAATGAGCAGTTCTTC.

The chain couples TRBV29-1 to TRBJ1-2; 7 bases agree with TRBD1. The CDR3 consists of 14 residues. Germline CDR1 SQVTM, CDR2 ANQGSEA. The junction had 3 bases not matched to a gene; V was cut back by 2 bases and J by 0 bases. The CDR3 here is CSVERTGSNYGYTF. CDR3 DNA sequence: TGCAGCGTTGAAAGGACAGGTTCTAACTATGGCTACACCTTC.

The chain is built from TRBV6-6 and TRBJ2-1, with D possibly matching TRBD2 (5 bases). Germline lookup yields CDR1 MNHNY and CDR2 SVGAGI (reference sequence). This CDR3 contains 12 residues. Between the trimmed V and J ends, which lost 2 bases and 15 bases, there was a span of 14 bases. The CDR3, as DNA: TGTGCCAGCAGTTACATGGACTCCCCCGGGTTCTTC. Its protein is CASSYMDSPGFF.

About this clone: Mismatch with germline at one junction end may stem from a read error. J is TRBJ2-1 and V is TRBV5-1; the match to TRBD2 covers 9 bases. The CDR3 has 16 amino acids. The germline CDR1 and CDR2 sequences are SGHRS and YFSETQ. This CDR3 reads CASSLLGTSPRHEQFF. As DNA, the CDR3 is TGCGCCAGCAGCTTGCTCGGGACTAGCCCCCGCCATGAACAGTTCTTC.

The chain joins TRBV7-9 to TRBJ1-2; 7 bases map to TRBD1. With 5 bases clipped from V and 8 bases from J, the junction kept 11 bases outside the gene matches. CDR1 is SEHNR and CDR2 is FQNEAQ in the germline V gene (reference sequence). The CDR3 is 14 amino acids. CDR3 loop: CASSPRQGTEGYTF. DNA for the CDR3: TGTGCCAGCAGCCCTCGACAGGGAACCGAGGGCTACACCTTC.